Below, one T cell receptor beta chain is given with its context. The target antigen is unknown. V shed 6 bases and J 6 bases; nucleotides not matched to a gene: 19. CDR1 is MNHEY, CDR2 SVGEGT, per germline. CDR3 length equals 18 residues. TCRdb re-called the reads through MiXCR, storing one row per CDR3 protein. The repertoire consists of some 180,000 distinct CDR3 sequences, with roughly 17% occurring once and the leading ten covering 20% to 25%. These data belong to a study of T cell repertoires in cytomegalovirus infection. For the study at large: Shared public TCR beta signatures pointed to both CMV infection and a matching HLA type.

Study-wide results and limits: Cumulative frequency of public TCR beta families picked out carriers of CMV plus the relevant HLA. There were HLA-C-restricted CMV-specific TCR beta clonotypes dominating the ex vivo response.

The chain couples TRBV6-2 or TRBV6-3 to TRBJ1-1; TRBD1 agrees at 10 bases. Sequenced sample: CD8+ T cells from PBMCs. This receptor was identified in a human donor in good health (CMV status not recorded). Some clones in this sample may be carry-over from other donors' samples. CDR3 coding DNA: TGTGCCAGCAGCCTATACCGGGACAGGGGACCAATAACGGCTGAAGCTTTCTTT. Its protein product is CASSLYRDRGPITAEAFF.